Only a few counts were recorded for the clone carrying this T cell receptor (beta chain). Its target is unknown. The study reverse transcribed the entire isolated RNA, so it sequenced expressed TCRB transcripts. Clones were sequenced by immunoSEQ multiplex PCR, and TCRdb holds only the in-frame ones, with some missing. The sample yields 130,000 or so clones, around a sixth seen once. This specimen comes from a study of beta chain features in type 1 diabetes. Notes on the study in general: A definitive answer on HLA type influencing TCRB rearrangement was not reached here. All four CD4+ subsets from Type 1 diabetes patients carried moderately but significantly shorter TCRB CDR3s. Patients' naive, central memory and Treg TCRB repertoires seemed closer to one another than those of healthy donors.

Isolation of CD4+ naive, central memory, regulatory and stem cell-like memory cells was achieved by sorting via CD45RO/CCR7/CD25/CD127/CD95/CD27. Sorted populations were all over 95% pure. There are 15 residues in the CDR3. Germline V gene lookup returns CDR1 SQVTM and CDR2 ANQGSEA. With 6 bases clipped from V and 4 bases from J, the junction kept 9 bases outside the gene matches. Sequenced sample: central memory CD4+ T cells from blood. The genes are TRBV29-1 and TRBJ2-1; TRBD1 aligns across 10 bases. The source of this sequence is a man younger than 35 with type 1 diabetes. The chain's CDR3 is CSVDMDRGNYNEQFF. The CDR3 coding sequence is TGCAGCGTCGATATGGACAGGGGGAATTACAATGAGCAGTTCTTC.